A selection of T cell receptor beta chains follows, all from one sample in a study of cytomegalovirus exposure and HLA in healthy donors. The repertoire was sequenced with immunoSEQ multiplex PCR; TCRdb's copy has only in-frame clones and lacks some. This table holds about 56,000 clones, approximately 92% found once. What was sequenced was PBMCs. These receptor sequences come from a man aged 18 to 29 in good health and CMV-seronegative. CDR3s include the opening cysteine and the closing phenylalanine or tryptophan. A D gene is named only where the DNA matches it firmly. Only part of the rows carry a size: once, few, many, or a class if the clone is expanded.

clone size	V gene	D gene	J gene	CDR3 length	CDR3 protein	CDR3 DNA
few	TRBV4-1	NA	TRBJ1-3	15	CASSQDSERLNTIYF	TGCGCCAGCAGCCAAGACAGCGAACGATTAAACACCATATATTTT
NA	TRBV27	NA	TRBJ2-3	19	CASSLSVLLHGRVVDTQYF	TGTGCCAGCAGTTTATCGGTCCTCCTCCACGGGAGAGTTGTAGATACGCAGTATTTT
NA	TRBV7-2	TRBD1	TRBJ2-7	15	CASRYDRATSYEQYF	TGTGCCAGCAGATACGACAGGGCTACCTCCTACGAGCAGTACTTC
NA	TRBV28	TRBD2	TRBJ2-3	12	CASRVLADTQYF	TGTGCCAGCAGGGTACTAGCGGATACGCAGTATTTT
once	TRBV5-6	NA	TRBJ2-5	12	CASSENWETQYF	TGTGCCAGCAGCGAGAACTGGGAGACCCAGTACTTC
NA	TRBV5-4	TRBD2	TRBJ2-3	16	CASSWGLAGSTDTQYF	TGTGCCAGCAGCTGGGGACTAGCGGGCAGCACAGATACGCAGTATTTT
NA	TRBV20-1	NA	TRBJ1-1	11	CSASLGLEAFF	TGCAGTGCTAGTCTAGGACTTGAAGCTTTCTTT
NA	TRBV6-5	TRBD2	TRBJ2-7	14	CASSPGLAIYEQYF	TGTGCCAGCAGTCCAGGACTAGCTATCTACGAGCAGTACTTC
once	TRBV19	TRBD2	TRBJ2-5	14	CASRTSGPSRTQYF	TGTGCCAGCAGGACTAGCGGGCCCTCCAGGACCCAGTACTTC
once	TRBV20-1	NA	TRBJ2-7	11	CSARLTSEQYF	TGCAGTGCTCGCCTGACAAGCGAGCAGTACTTC
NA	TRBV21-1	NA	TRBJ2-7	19	CASITPTKLAQGVPYEQYF	TGTGCCAGCATCACACCCACAAAGTTGGCACAGGGGGTTCCCTACGAGCAGTACTTC
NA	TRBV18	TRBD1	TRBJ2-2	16	CASSHPGQGTTGELFF	TGTGCCAGCTCCCACCCCGGACAGGGGACCACCGGGGAGCTGTTTTTT
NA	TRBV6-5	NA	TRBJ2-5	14	CASSPSGGYETQYF	TGTGCCAGCAGCCCCTCGGGGGGCTATGAGACCCAGTACTTC
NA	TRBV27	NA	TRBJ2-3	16	CASRRMADSSTDTQYF	TGTGCCAGCAGAAGAATGGCGGATTCTAGCACAGATACGCAGTATTTT
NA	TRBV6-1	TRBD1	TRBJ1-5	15	CASRTGVYGNQPQHF	TGTGCCAGCAGAACAGGGGTCTACGGCAATCAGCCCCAGCATTTT
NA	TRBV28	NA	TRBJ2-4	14	CASSQPQGKNIQYF	TGTGCCAGCAGTCAACCCCAGGGAAAAAACATTCAGTACTTC
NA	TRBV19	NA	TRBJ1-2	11	CATQRNYGYTF	TGTGCCACGCAGAGGAATTATGGCTACACCTTC
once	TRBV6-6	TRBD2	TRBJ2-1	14	CASRGLAGLDEQFF	TGTGCCAGCAGAGGACTAGCGGGACTGGATGAGCAGTTCTTC
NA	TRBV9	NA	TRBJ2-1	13	CASSTSGGGEQFF	TGTGCCAGCAGCACCAGCGGAGGCGGAGAGCAGTTCTTC
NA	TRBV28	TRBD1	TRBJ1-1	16	CASRAPDREGVTEAFF	TGTGCCAGCAGAGCCCCTGACAGGGAAGGGGTCACTGAAGCTTTCTTT
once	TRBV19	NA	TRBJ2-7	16	CASSIVGTERGYEQYF	TGTGCCAGTAGTATAGTGGGGACCGAAAGGGGGTACGAGCAGTACTTC
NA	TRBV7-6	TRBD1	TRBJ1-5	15	CASSQGADEYQPQHF	TGTGCCAGCAGCCAGGGGGCCGATGAGTATCAGCCCCAGCATTTT
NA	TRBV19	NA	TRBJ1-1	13	CASSTEQDTEAFF	TGTGCCAGTAGTACCGAACAGGACACTGAAGCTTTCTTT
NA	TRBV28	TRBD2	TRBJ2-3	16	CASSSRTSGSTDTQYF	TGTGCCAGCAGTTCGAGGACTAGCGGGAGCACAGATACGCAGTATTTT
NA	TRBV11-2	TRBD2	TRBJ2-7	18	CASSLDVWGSGISYEQYF	TGTGCCAGCAGCTTAGATGTCTGGGGCAGCGGGATATCCTACGAGCAGTACTTC
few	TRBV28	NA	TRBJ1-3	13	CASSSSGGYTIYF	TGTGCCAGCAGTTCCTCCGGGGGATACACCATATATTTT
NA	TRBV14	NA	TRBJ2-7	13	CASSQDRGSEQYF	TGTGCCAGCAGCCAAGATCGGGGAAGCGAGCAGTACTTC
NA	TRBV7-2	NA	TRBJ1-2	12	CASSTNNGGYTF	TGTGCCAGCAGCACCAACAACGGGGGCTACACCTTC
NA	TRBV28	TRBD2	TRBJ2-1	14	CASGQAGEVREQFF	TGTGCCAGCGGCCAGGCGGGAGAAGTGCGTGAGCAGTTCTTC
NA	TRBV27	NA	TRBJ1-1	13	CASSFYVNTEAFF	TGTGCCAGCAGTTTTTATGTGAACACTGAAGCTTTCTTT
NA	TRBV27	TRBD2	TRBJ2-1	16	CASSPLEAGPFNEQFF	TGTGCCAGCAGTCCACTGGAAGCGGGACCTTTCAATGAGCAGTTCTTC
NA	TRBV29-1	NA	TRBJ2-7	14	CSVEVMAGRYEQYF	TGCAGCGTTGAGGTAATGGCAGGGAGGTACGAGCAGTACTTC
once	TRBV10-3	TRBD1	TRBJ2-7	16	CAISDPGQGTAYEQYF	TGTGCCATCAGTGACCCCGGACAGGGGACCGCCTACGAGCAGTACTTC
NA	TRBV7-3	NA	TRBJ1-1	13	CASSLGRNTEAFF	TGTGCCAGCAGCTTGGGGAGGAACACTGAAGCTTTCTTT
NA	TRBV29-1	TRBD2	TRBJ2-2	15	CSVEGAGGKAGELFF	TGCAGCGTTGAAGGCGCGGGAGGAAAGGCCGGGGAGCTGTTTTTT
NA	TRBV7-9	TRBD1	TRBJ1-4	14	CASSPGTGHEKLFF	TGTGCCAGCAGCCCCGGGACAGGGCACGAAAAACTGTTTTTT
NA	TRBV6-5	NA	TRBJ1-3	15	CASSYDREAGNTIYF	TGTGCCAGCAGTTACGATAGGGAGGCAGGAAACACCATATATTTT
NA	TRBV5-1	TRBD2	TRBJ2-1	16	CASSLAVSGMHNEQFF	TGCGCCAGCAGCCTGGCGGTCAGCGGGATGCACAATGAGCAGTTCTTC
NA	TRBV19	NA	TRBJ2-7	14	CASSITGVGYEQYF	TGTGCCAGTAGTATCACCGGGGTAGGCTACGAGCAGTACTTC
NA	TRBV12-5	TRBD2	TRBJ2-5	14	CASGLGTSEETQYF	TGTGCTAGTGGCCTCGGGACTAGCGAGGAGACCCAGTACTTC
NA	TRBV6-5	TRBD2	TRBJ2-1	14	CASMGTSGSGWQFF	TGTGCCAGCATGGGGACTAGCGGCAGTGGATGGCAGTTCTTC
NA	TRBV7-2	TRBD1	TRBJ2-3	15	CASSLTGGFADTQYF	TGTGCCAGCAGCCTGACAGGGGGCTTCGCAGATACGCAGTATTTT
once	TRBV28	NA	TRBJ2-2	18	CASSSSAGQSRRTGELFF	TGTGCCAGCAGTTCCTCCGCGGGACAGTCTAGGCGAACCGGGGAGCTGTTTTTT
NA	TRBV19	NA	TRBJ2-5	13	CASSLGQQETQYF	TGTGCCAGTAGCCTCGGACAGCAAGAGACCCAGTACTTC
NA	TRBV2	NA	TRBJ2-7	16	CASSEVSTGSVHEQYF	TGTGCCAGCAGTGAAGTTTCCACAGGGTCAGTCCACGAGCAGTACTTC
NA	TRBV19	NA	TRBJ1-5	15	CASSISGGNNQPQHF	TGTGCCAGTAGTATCAGCGGGGGAAACAATCAGCCCCAGCATTTT
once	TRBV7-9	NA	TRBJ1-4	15	CASSSPRGTNEKLFF	TGTGCCAGCAGCTCCCCCAGGGGAACTAATGAAAAACTGTTTTTT
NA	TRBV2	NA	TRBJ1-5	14	CASRLDSSNQPQHF	TGTGCCAGCAGGTTGGACAGTAGCAATCAGCCCCAGCATTTT
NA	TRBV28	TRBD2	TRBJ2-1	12	CASNGGSNEQFF	TGTGCCAGCAACGGCGGGAGCAATGAGCAGTTCTTC
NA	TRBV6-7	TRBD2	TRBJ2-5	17	CASSYSKGLAEGETQYF	TGTGCCAGCAGTTACTCGAAGGGACTAGCGGAGGGGGAGACCCAGTACTTC
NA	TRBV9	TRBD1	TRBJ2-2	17	CASSGHPGQGNTGELFF	TGTGCCAGCAGCGGACACCCGGGACAGGGGAACACCGGGGAGCTGTTTTTT
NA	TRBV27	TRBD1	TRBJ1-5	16	CASSFTGTGGRQPQHF	TGTGCCAGCAGTTTCACCGGGACAGGCGGGCGCCAGCCCCAGCATTTT
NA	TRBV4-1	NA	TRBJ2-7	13	CASSQDPQREQYF	TGCGCCAGCAGCCAAGATCCGCAGCGCGAGCAGTACTTC
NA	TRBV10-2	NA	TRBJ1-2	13	CASSEFSQQPGFF	TGCGCCAGCAGTGAGTTCAGTCAGCAGCCGGGTTTCTTC
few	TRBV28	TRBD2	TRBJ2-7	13	CASTPGGSGEQYF	TGTGCCAGCACCCCGGGGGGTTCGGGGGAGCAGTACTTC